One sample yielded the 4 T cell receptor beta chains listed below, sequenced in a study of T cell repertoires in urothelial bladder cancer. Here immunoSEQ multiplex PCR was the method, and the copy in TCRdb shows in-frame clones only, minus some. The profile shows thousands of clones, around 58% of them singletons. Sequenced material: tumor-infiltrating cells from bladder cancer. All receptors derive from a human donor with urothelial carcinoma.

CDR3 loop: CASSYSPQGAYEQYF. As DNA, the CDR3 is TGTGCCAGCAGTTACTCTCCACAGGGGGCTTACGAGCAGTACTTC. The genes are TRBV6-5 and TRBJ2-7; 9 bases align to TRBD1. Trimming removed 0 bases from V and 4 bases from J; junction bases left unmatched: 4. Germline V gene lookup returns CDR1 MNHEY and CDR2 SVGAGI. The CDR3 has 15 residues.

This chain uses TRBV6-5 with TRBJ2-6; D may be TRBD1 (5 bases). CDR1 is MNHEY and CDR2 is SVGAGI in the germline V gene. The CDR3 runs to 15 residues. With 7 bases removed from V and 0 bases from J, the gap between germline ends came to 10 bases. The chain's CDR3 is CASTTGVSGANVLTF. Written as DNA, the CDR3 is TGTGCCAGCACTACAGGCGTCTCTGGGGCCAACGTCCTGACTTTC.

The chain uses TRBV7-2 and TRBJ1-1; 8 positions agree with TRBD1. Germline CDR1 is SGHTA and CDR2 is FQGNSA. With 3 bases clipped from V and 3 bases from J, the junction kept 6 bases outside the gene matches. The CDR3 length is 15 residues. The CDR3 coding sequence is TGTGCCAGCAGCTTTCCAGGGGGCGGGTACACTGAAGCTTTCTTT. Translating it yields CASSFPGGGYTEAFF.

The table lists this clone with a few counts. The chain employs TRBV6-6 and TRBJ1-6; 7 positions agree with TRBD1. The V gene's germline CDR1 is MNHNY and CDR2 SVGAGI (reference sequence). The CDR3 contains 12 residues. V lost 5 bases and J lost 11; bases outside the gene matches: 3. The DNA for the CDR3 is TGTGCCAGCAGTCAACAGGGGACACCCCTCCACTTT. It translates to CASSQQGTPLHF.